Shown below are 5 T cell receptor beta chains from a single sample sequenced in a study of T cell changes during pregnancy in multiple sclerosis (dated 2019 in TCRdb). Library preparation employed the immunoSEQ multiplex PCR assay. This is the immuneACCESS table as TCRdb keeps it, with only in-frame sequences that have V and J called. A part of the clones is gone; compared with another copy, unresolved V genes explain less than half, and the rest is unexplained. The sample includes tens of thousands of clones, with roughly 90% observed a single time. The ten largest clones represent approximately 0.6% of the sample. Sequencing was performed on CD4+ T cells from peripheral blood mononuclear cells, taken after pregnancy. The receptor source for this set is a female donor with multiple sclerosis, enrolled in a pregnancy study.

The chain recombines TRBV7-2 with TRBJ2-3, with TRBD1 matching over 9 bases. The CDR3 is made up of 16 amino acids. Trimming removed 5 bases from V and 2 bases from J; junction bases left unmatched: 8. From germline, CDR1 is SGHTA and CDR2 FQGNSA. The CDR3 loop reads CASSPRQGGDTDTQYF. In DNA, the CDR3 is TGTGCCAGCAGCCCTCGACAGGGGGGCGACACAGATACGCAGTATTTT.

In nucleotides, the CDR3 is TGTGCCAGCAGCTTAACGGGAGGTGGGCAGGGGGGCACTGAAGCTTTCTTT. This encodes CASSLTGGGQGGTEAFF. The V and J genes are TRBV7-3 and TRBJ1-1; 7 bases are a match to TRBD1. The V and J ends lost 0 bases and 4 bases, in that order; junction bases with no gene match: 11. Germline V gives CDR1 SGHTA, CDR2 FQGTGA. The CDR3 is 17 amino acids.

The J gene is TRBJ2-5, the V gene TRBV7-9, with 8 bases aligning to TRBD2. V shed 3 bases and J 5 bases; nucleotides not matched to a gene: 8. Germline assignment: CDR1 SEHNR and CDR2 FQNEAQ (reference sequence). The CDR3 spans 15 residues. The CDR3 region is CASSFTRGATETQYF. The DNA of the CDR3 is TGTGCCAGCAGCTTTACGCGGGGGGCCACGGAGACCCAGTACTTC.

The V call is TRBV7-6, the J call TRBJ2-3; 11 bases fit TRBD1. This CDR3 has 16 amino acids. In germline, CDR1 is SGHVS, CDR2 FNYEAQ. V lost 6 bases and J lost 4; bases outside the gene matches: 9. Written as DNA, the CDR3 is TGTGCCAGCAGTATCGGACAGGGGGCGCGGGCAGATACGCAGTATTTT. It yields the protein CASSIGQGARADTQYF.

The rearrangement uses TRBV19 and TRBJ2-3; D gene ambiguous. The CDR3 consists of 14 residues. Per the germline V gene, CDR1 is LNHDA and CDR2 is SQIVND (reference sequence). V gave up 0 bases and J gave up 0 bases, with 4 bases separating them. The chain's CDR3 is CASSIDYSTDTQYF. CDR3 DNA: TGTGCCAGTAGTATAGATTATAGCACAGATACGCAGTATTTT.